This TCR beta chain was found in a study of T-cell memory formation after mild COVID-19. Study results and limitations: Clones shrinking from day 15 to 85 showed even CD4/CD8 mixes; later expanders tilted CD4+. Mostly located in CM and EM were contracting CD4+ clones, with contracting CD8+ clones located in EMRA. The study detected some responding clones in pre-infection memory, suggesting cross-reactive memory joined.

Using its own MiXCR run on the 5' RACE reads, TCRdb lists one record per CDR3 protein. The sample includes 100,000 to 150,000 distinct CDR3 sequences, around 15% seen only once; the top ten take roughly 5%. The CDR3 totals 14 residues. Germline V gene sequence: CDR1 SGHTA, CDR2 FQGNSA. This clonotype was recorded a few times. Its antigen is unknown. A junction boundary mismatches the germline segment, possibly from a read error. The gene calls are TRBV7-2 and TRBJ2-3; TRBD2 matches 9 bases. The source material was PBMCs or a T cell subset sorted from them (not recorded which). This clonotype originated in a young man who had mild COVID-19 (a few samples of this study predate the infection). Cell type and time point are not known. CDR3 nucleotide sequence: TGTGCCAGCAGCTTAGTCGGCGGGGGGGATACTCAGTATTTT. The encoded protein is CASSLVGGGDTQYF.